The clone carrying this T cell receptor (beta chain) was found many times. The germline CDR1 and CDR2 sequences are SGHDT and YYEEEE. The CDR3 consists of 12 residues. With 7 bases removed from V and 5 bases from J, the gap between germline ends came to 12 bases. The data are from a study of Graves' ophthalmopathy and Graves' hyperthyroidism. Amplification from RNA transcripts yielded the TCR beta CDR3 regions. First-round RT-PCR relied on HTBI primers, and a second-round multiplex PCR came next. TCRdb re-called the multiplex PCR reads with MiXCR, one entry per CDR3 protein. The data contain 1 million to 1.3 million distinct CDR3 sequences, 35% to 40% of them singletons. Pregnant or lactating patients and those with other autoimmune diseases or uncontrolled infections were excluded. Clinical symptoms and serum thyroxine were used for diagnosis; TRAb, thyroid ultrasound and orbital computed tomography were also relied on.

The receptor was isolated from an adult man with Graves' hyperthyroidism. The sequencing sample was made of peripheral blood or thyroid tissue (not recorded which). V usage is TRBV5-6 and J usage is TRBJ1-1, with D hard to call. The CDR3 here is CASASGVTEAFF. CDR3 bases: TGTGCCAGCGCCTCGGGAGTGACTGAAGCTTTCTTT.